A single sample gave rise to the 29 T cell receptor beta chains below, sequenced in a study of blood T cell repertoires in COVID-19. The protocol was immunoSEQ multiplex PCR, while the TCRdb copy is restricted to in-frame clones and leaves out a portion. The sample includes more than 110,000 clones, around nine tenths of them seen just once. The sequencing input was peripheral blood. The receptors shown here come from a man aged 45 to 65 with active or convalescent COVID-19.

The rearrangement links TRBV7-3 to TRBJ2-1; TRBD2 aligns across 9 bases. Per the germline V gene, CDR1 is SGHTA and CDR2 is FQGTGA. Trimming removed 4 bases from V and 2 bases from J; junction bases left unmatched: 6. The CDR3 covers 16 residues. In DNA form, the CDR3 reads TGTGCCAGCAGCTCCTCTAGCGGGATCCCCTACAATGAGCAGTTCTTC. Amino acid sequence: CASSSSSGIPYNEQFF.

This clone was picked up one time. V is TRBV11-2 and J is TRBJ1-1; TRBD1 aligns across 7 bases. The CDR3 covers 13 residues. The germline V gene has CDR1 SGHAT and CDR2 FQNNGV. V was clipped by 3 bases and J by 12 bases; unmatched bases: 10. The CDR3 protein is CASSLKPDREPFF. The CDR3 coding sequence is TGTGCCAGCAGCTTGAAACCCGACAGGGAACCTTTCTTT.

V usage is TRBV29-1 and J usage is TRBJ2-7, with TRBD1 as a possible D gene (5 bases). The V gene's germline CDR1 is SQVTM and CDR2 ANQGSEA. Trimming pared 2 bases from V and 6 bases from J, leaving 17 bases between. The CDR3 is 14 amino acids. CDR3 nucleotides: TGCAGCGTTGAATTGGGCGGACACCTTAGCGAGCAGTACTTC. Translated: CSVELGGHLSEQYF.

The J gene is TRBJ2-1, the V gene TRBV11-3; the D gene is possibly TRBD2 (6 bases). The CDR3 consists of 15 residues. Germline assignment: CDR1 SGHNT and CDR2 YENEEA. Trimming pared 1 base from V and 3 bases from J, leaving 10 bases between. CDR3 nucleotide sequence: TGTGCCAGCAGCTTAGGAATAGCGGACTACAATGAGCAGTTCTTC. Amino acids: CASSLGIADYNEQFF.

This chain joins TRBV7-2 and TRBJ2-4, with 7 bases lining up with TRBD2. In germline, CDR1 is SGHTA, CDR2 FQGNSA. The junction had 9 bases not matched to a gene; V was cut back by 0 bases and J by 7 bases. This CDR3 has 16 residues. The chain's CDR3 is CASSLARRGGLNIQYF. For the CDR3, the DNA is TGTGCCAGCAGCTTAGCGCGGCGGGGAGGGCTGAACATTCAGTACTTC.

This clone was recorded only once. This chain links TRBV7-9 with TRBJ2-5, with no clear D. CDR1 is SEHNR and CDR2 is FQNEAQ in the germline V gene (reference sequence). The germline V and J ends were trimmed by 6 bases and 3 bases, with 5 bases remaining between them. This CDR3 is built from 11 residues. The CDR3 bases are TGTGCCAGCAGTTATAAAGAGACCCAGTACTTC. Protein product: CASSYKETQYF.

Here the CDR3 DNA reads TGTGCCAGCACCGAAAAACCCCAGGGGGCGTTCTCAGATACGCAGTATTTT. As protein: CASTEKPQGAFSDTQYF. This chain links TRBV9 with TRBJ2-3; the match to TRBD1 covers 8 bases. This CDR3 is built from 17 residues. Germline loops: CDR1 SGDLS, CDR2 YYNGEE. J lost 4 bases, V lost 6 bases, and 16 bases had no gene match. Full variable domain (missing parts from reference TRBV9 and TRBJ2-3): DSGVTQTPKHLITATGQRVTLRCSPRSGDLSVYWYQQSLDQGLQFLIQYYNGEERAKGNILERFSAQQFPDLHSELNLSSLELGDSALYFCASTEKPQGAFSDTQYFGPGTRLTVL.

This clone has a single count. This chain links TRBV10-2 with TRBJ1-4; no reliable D call. CDR1 and CDR2 from the germline V gene are WSHSY and SAAADI. This CDR3 contains 12 residues. V shed 6 bases and J shed 8 bases, with 10 bases lying between them. The CDR3 DNA sequence: TGCGCCAGCAGAGACTTTTCCGAAAAACTGTTTTTT. Translation gives CASRDFSEKLFF.

This clone was observed a single time. The chain is built from TRBV28 and TRBJ2-3; 16 nucleotides line up with TRBD2. Per the germline V gene, CDR1 is MDHEN and CDR2 is SYDVKM. The CDR3 spans 19 residues. The ends lost 5 bases at V and 0 bases at J; junction bases unmatched: 8. The CDR3 bases are TGTGCCAGCAGTATCCTTGGGACTAGCGGGAGGGTTAGCACAGATACGCAGTATTTT. Amino acid sequence: CASSILGTSGRVSTDTQYF.

The chain is built from TRBV5-1 and TRBJ2-1, with 8 bases identical to TRBD1. Per germline, CDR1 SGHRS and CDR2 YFSETQ. The CDR3 is 21 residues long. V shed 5 bases and J 0 bases; nucleotides not matched to a gene: 22. Written as DNA, the CDR3 is TGCGCCAGCAGGTCGTCCGGACAGGGTAACCCACGCCTGAGCTCCTACAATGAGCAGTTCTTC. It encodes CASRSSGQGNPRLSSYNEQFF.

The J gene is TRBJ1-2, the V gene TRBV19; 7 bases match TRBD1. Germline-derived CDR1 and CDR2 are LNHDA and SQIVND (reference sequence). After removal of 7 bases from V and 8 bases from J, the junction contained 16 bases not matched to a gene. The CDR3 has 15 residues. CDR3 nucleotides: TGTGCCAGTAAGTCCGACAGGGCCGGTGGATGGGGCTACACCTTC. Translating gives CASKSDRAGGWGYTF.

The V call is TRBV7-9, the J call TRBJ1-2, with D hard to call. The germline CDR1 and CDR2 sequences are SEHNR and FQNEAQ (reference sequence). The length of the CDR3 is 15 residues. Between the trimmed V and J ends, which lost 5 bases and 1 base, there was a span of 14 bases. The CDR3 region has the DNA TGTGCCAGCAGCATGACTCTGACGGATAACTATGGCTACACCTTC. Translation gives CASSMTLTDNYGYTF.

The J gene is TRBJ2-1, the V gene TRBV28, with 7 nucleotides matching TRBD2. CDR3 length: 15 residues. The V gene end was trimmed by 5 bases and the J gene end by 6 bases; junction bases not matched to a gene: 10. Germline V CDR1 and CDR2: MDHEN, SYDVKM. The CDR3 DNA reads TGTGCCAGCAGTGCAACTAGCGTGGTGAGCAATGAGCAGTTCTTC. Its translation: CASSATSVVSNEQFF.

The V gene is TRBV7-8, the J gene TRBJ1-5; 8 bases match TRBD1. Germline assignment: CDR1 SGHVS and CDR2 FQNEAQ. The CDR3 covers 18 residues. The V gene end was trimmed by 3 bases and the J gene end by 9 bases; junction bases not matched to a gene: 19. CDR3 in amino acids: CASSLARTGKDTRRPQHF. The CDR3 DNA reads as TGTGCCAGCAGCTTGGCCCGGACAGGGAAAGATACAAGGAGGCCCCAGCATTTT.

CDR3 loop: CASSRGQGAAYEQYF. In DNA, the CDR3 is TGTGCCAGCAGCCGCGGACAGGGGGCAGCCTACGAGCAGTACTTC. The chain recombines TRBV4-2 with TRBJ2-7, with 11 bases aligning to TRBD1. V shed 4 bases and J 2 bases; nucleotides not matched to a gene: 4. CDR3 length: 15 amino acids. Germline V CDR1 and CDR2: LGHNA, YNFKEQ.

The V and J genes are TRBV25-1 and TRBJ2-1, with D possibly matching TRBD2 (6 bases). Per germline, CDR1 MGHDK and CDR2 SYGVNS. V lost 9 bases to trimming and J lost 8 bases, with 17 bases between them. The CDR3 runs 13 residues. The CDR3 bases are TGTGCCAGTACCACGGGAGTTTTCGATGAGCAGTTCTTC. As protein: CASTTGVFDEQFF.

This clone has just one count. The chain has TRBV7-3 and TRBJ1-4, with 7 bases that match TRBD1. V lost 0 bases, J lost 8 bases, and 6 bases stayed unmatched. CDR3 length equals 15 residues. Looked up from germline, CDR1 is SGHTA and CDR2 is FQGTGA. CDR3 coding DNA: TGTGCCAGCAGCTTAACTGGACAGGCTGGGGAAAAACTGTTTTTT. Translation: CASSLTGQAGEKLFF.

The chain links TRBV9 to TRBJ2-1; D is perhaps TRBD1 (6 bases). The CDR3 totals 15 residues. CDR1 SGDLS and CDR2 YYNGEE come from the germline V gene. Trimming took 2 bases from V and 1 from J, leaving 10 bases between them. For the CDR3, the DNA is TGTGCCAGCAGCGTTACAGGGACGTCCTACAATGAGCAGTTCTTC. It codes for CASSVTGTSYNEQFF.

The CDR3: CATSGSMGTSGHNEQFF. DNA of the CDR3: TGTGCCACCAGTGGATCCATGGGGACTAGCGGCCACAATGAGCAGTTCTTC. The chain has TRBV24-1 and TRBJ2-1; 11 nucleotides match TRBD2. The junction had 10 bases not matched to a gene; V was cut back by 5 bases and J by 5 bases. Germline V gene sequence: CDR1 KGHDR, CDR2 SFDVKD. The CDR3 has 17 residues.

The rearrangement joins TRBV6-5 to TRBJ2-2; D not certain. The germline V gene encodes CDR1 MNHEY and CDR2 SVGAGI. Deletions cut 7 bases from V and 5 bases from J, with 11 bases between. The CDR3 totals 13 residues. Here the CDR3 reads CASIPGLTGELFF. CDR3 DNA sequence: TGTGCCAGCATCCCCGGTCTAACCGGGGAGCTGTTTTTT.

The V gene is TRBV5-5, the J gene TRBJ1-2, with 11 nucleotides matching TRBD1. Trimming cost V 2 bases and J 4 bases; bases outside gene matches: 4. The CDR3 runs to 15 residues. From germline, CDR1 is SGHKS and CDR2 YYEKEE (reference sequence). The CDR3 sequence is CASSLSGQGGYGYTF. CDR3 coding DNA: TGTGCCAGCAGCTTATCGGGACAGGGGGGCTATGGCTACACCTTC.

The chain couples TRBV19 to TRBJ2-2; 7 nucleotides align to TRBD1. The CDR3 is 17 residues long. The germline CDR1 and CDR2 sequences are LNHDA and SQIVND (reference sequence). J lost 2 bases, V lost 5 bases, and 11 bases had no gene match. CDR3 loop: CASSHYSGQANTGELFF. The CDR3, as DNA: TGTGCCAGTAGTCACTACTCCGGACAGGCTAACACCGGGGAGCTGTTTTTT.

In its sample, this clone was seen a few times. J is TRBJ2-7 and V is TRBV28; TRBD2 matches 11 bases. The CDR3 runs to 13 residues. Germline V gives CDR1 MDHEN, CDR2 SYDVKM. The ends lost 8 bases at V and 6 bases at J; junction bases unmatched: 6. CDR3 in amino acids: CASCSGRACEQYF. CDR3 nucleotides: TGTGCCAGCTGTAGCGGGAGGGCATGCGAGCAGTACTTC.

V usage is TRBV28 and J usage is TRBJ2-1; D remains ambiguous. CDR1 MDHEN and CDR2 SYDVKM come from the germline V gene. The CDR3 totals 16 residues. Deletions cut 5 bases from V and 5 bases from J, with 19 bases between. Here the CDR3 reads CASSPFGSGTNNEQFF. CDR3 DNA sequence: TGTGCCAGCAGTCCCTTCGGGTCCGGAACGAACAATGAGCAGTTCTTC.

The gene calls are TRBV4-1 and TRBJ1-1; D remains ambiguous. Trimming pared 6 bases from V and 2 bases from J, leaving 13 bases between. Germline lookup yields CDR1 MGHRA and CDR2 YSYEKL. The CDR3 covers 14 residues. CDR3 DNA sequence: TGCGCCAGCAGGCCTGAGGGTTTTAACACTGAAGCTTTCTTT. Protein product: CASRPEGFNTEAFF.

V usage is TRBV5-1 and J usage is TRBJ2-7, with 12 bases that match TRBD2. J lost 3 bases, V lost 4 bases, and 5 bases had no gene match. The germline CDR1 and CDR2 sequences are SGHRS and YFSETQ. The CDR3 extends over 15 amino acids. CDR3 region: CASSPGLAGFYEQYF. In DNA form, the CDR3 reads TGCGCCAGCAGCCCCGGACTAGCGGGATTCTACGAGCAGTACTTC.

CDR3 nucleotides: TGTGCCAGCAGCATGGGACAGGGGCTCTTCTTT. Its translation is CASSMGQGLFF. The chain combines TRBV11-3 with TRBJ1-1; 10 positions agree with TRBD1. V shed 5 bases, J shed 14 bases, and the junction held 5 bases outside the gene matches. Per the germline V gene, CDR1 is SGHNT and CDR2 is YENEEA. This CDR3 is 11 amino acids long.

The chain joins TRBV27 to TRBJ1-5, with D tentatively TRBD1 (5 bases). The CDR3 consists of 13 residues. Germline CDR1 reads MNHEY; CDR2 reads SMNVEV (reference sequence). V was trimmed by 6 bases and J by 0 bases, leaving 6 bases between them. CDR3 in DNA: TGTGCCAGCAGAGGGGTTAGCAATCAGCCCCAGCATTTT. Encoded protein: CASRGVSNQPQHF.

The chain carries TRBV7-6 and TRBJ1-4; possibly TRBD1 for D (5 bases). The length of the CDR3 is 15 residues. The V end was cut by 2 bases, the J end by 0 bases, with 7 bases between. Germline CDR1 is SGHVS and CDR2 is FNYEAQ. The CDR3 here is CASSLTQATNEKLFF. CDR3 in DNA: TGTGCCAGCAGCTTAACACAGGCAACTAATGAAAAACTGTTTTTT.